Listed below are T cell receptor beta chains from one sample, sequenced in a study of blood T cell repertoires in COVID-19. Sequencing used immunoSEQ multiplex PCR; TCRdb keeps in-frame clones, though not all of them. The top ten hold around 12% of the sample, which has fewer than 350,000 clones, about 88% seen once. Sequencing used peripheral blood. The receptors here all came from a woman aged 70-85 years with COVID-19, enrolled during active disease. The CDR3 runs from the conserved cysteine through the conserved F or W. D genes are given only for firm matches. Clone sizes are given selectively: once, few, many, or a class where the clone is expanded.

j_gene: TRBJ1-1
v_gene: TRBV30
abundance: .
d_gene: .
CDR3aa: CAWSLSRNTEAFF
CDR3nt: TGTGCCTGGAGCCTTTCTCGGAACACTGAAGCTTTCTTT

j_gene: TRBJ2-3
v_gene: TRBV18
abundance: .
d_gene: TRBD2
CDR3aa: CASSPPTSGAPDTQYF
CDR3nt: TGTGCCAGCTCACCACCGACTAGCGGGGCCCCAGATACGCAGTATTTT

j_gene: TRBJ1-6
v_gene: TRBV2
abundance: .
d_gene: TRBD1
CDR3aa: CASEGTGNSPLHF
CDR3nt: TGTGCCAGCGAGGGGACAGGGAATTCACCCCTCCACTTT

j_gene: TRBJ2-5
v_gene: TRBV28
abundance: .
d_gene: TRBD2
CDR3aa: CASRVSGGAIETQYF
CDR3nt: TGTGCCAGCAGGGTTAGCGGGGGGGCGATTGAGACCCAGTACTTC

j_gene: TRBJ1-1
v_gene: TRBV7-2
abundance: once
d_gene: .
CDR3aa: CASSLYGQNTEAFF
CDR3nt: TGTGCCAGCAGCTTGTATGGACAGAACACTGAAGCTTTCTTT

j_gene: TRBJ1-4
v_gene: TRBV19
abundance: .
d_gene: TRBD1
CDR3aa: CASSPGETGGNEKLFF
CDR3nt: TGTGCCAGTAGCCCTGGGGAGACAGGGGGCAATGAAAAACTGTTTTTT

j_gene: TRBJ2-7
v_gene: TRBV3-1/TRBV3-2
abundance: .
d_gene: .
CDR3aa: CASSRSRVGEQYF
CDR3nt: TGTGCCAGCAGCCGAAGCAGGGTAGGAGAGCAGTACTTC

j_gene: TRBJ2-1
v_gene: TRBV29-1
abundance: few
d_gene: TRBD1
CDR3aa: CSVPGQGAYNEQFF
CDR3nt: TGCAGCGTTCCAGGACAGGGGGCCTACAATGAGCAGTTCTTC

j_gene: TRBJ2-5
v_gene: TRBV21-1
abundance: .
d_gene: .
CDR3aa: CATLRGEQETQYF
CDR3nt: TGTGCCACCCTGCGGGGCGAACAAGAGACCCAGTACTTC

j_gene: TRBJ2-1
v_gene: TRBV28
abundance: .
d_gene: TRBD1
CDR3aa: CASSLTQGYNEQFF
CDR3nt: TGTGCCAGCAGTTTGACACAGGGGTACAATGAGCAGTTCTTC

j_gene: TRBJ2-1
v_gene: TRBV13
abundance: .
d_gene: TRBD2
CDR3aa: CASSSSGDSYNEQFF
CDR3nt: TGTGCCAGCAGCTCGAGCGGGGACTCCTACAATGAGCAGTTCTTC

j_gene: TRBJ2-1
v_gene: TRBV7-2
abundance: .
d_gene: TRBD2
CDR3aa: CASSLASGGNEQFF
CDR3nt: TGTGCCAGCAGCCTCGCTAGCGGGGGCAATGAGCAGTTCTTC

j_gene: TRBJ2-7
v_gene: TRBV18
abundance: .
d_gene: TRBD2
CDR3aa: CASSPATSGVPYEQYF
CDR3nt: TGTGCCAGCTCACCGGCGACTAGCGGGGTCCCCTACGAGCAGTACTTC

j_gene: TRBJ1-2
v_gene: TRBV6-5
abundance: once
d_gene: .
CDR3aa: CASSDTVVNGYTF
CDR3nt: TGTGCCAGCAGCGACACGGTAGTGAATGGCTACACCTTC

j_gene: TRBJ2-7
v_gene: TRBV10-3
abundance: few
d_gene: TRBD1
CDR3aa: CAISFGTAYEQYF
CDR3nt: TGTGCCATCAGTTTCGGGACAGCCTACGAGCAGTACTTC

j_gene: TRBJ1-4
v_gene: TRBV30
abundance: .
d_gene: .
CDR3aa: CAWSDWGGDEKLFF
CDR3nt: TGTGCCTGGAGTGACTGGGGGGGAGATGAAAAACTGTTTTTT

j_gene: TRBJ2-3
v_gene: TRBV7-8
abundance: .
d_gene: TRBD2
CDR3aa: CASSLASGSTSNTQYF
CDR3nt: TGTGCCAGCAGCTTGGCTAGCGGATCTACGAGTAATACGCAGTATTTT

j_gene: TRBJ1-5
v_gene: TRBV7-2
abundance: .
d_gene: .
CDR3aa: CASSLNFYSNQPQHF
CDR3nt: TGTGCCAGCAGCTTAAATTTTTATAGCAATCAGCCCCAGCATTTT

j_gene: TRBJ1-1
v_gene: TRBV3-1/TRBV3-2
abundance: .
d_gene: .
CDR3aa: CASSLDSSSSEAFF
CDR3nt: TGTGCCAGCAGTCTGGACTCGTCTAGCTCTGAAGCTTTCTTT

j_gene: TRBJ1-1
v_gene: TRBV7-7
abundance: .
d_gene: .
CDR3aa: CASSFGEKTEAFF
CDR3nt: TGTGCCAGCAGCTTTGGAGAGAAAACTGAAGCTTTCTTT

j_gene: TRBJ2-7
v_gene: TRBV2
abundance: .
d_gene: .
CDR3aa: CASSTPRDTYEQYF
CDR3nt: TGTGCCAGCAGTACACCAAGGGACACCTACGAGCAGTACTTC

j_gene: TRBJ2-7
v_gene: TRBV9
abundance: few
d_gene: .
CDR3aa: CASSADGKYEQYF
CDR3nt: TGTGCCAGCAGCGCGGACGGGAAATACGAGCAGTACTTC

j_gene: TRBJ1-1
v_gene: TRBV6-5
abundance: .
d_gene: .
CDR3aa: CASSRSTGNTEAFF
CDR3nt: TGTGCCAGCAGCCGCTCTACAGGTAACACTGAAGCTTTCTTT

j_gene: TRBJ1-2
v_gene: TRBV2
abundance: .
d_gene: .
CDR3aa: CASGEGIYGYTF
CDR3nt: TGTGCCAGCGGAGAGGGAATCTATGGCTACACCTTC

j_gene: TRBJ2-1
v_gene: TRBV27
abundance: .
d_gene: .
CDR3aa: CASSRKIDSGLNEQFF
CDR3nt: TGTGCCAGCAGTCGCAAAATAGACTCAGGGTTGAATGAGCAGTTCTTC

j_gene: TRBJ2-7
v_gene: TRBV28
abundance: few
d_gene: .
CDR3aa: CASSPAGALSKQYF
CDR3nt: TGTGCCAGCAGTCCCGCGGGGGCCCTAAGTAAGCAGTACTTC

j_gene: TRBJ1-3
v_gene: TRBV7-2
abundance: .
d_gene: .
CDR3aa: CASSLSPTASGNTIYF
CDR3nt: TGTGCCAGCAGCTTATCCCCTACAGCATCTGGAAACACCATATATTTT

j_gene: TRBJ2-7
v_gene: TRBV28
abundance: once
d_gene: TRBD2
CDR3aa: CASSRPGGVAQYF
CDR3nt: TGTGCCAGCAGTCGCCCGGGGGGGGTCGCGCAGTACTTC

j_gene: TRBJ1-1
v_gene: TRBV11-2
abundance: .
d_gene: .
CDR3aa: CASTRGTEAFF
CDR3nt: TGTGCCAGCACCCGAGGCACTGAAGCTTTCTTT

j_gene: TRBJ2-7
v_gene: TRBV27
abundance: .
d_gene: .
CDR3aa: CASSLTLSGYEQYF
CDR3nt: TGTGCCAGCAGTTTAACCTTGAGCGGCTACGAGCAGTACTTC

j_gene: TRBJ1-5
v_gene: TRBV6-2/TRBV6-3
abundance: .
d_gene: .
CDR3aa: CASSDGGGSEKPQHF
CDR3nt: TGTGCCAGCAGTGACGGGGGGGGCTCTGAGAAGCCCCAGCATTTT

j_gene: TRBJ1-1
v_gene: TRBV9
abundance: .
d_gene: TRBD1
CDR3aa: CASSHISGQNMNTEAFF
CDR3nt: TGTGCCAGCAGCCACATATCGGGACAGAATATGAACACTGAAGCTTTCTTT

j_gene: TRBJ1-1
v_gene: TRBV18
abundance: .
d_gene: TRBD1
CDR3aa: CASSSQGQGASEAFF
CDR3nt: TGTGCCAGCTCTTCTCAGGGACAGGGGGCGTCTGAAGCTTTCTTT

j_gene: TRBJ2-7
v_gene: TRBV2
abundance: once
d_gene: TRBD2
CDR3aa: CASRSGTILYEQYF
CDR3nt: TGTGCCAGCAGGTCCGGGACTATCCTCTACGAGCAGTACTTC

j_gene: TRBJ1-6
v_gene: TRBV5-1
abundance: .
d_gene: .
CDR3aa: CASSLEEYNSPLHF
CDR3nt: TGCGCCAGCAGCCTTGAGGAGTATAATTCACCCCTCCACTTT

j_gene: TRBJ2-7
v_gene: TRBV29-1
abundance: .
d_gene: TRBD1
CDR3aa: CSASREQGYEQYF
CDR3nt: TGCAGCGCCTCCAGGGAACAGGGGTACGAGCAGTACTTC

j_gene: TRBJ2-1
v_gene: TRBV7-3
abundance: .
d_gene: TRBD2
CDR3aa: CASSSMGLAGGNSYNEQFF
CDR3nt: TGTGCCAGCAGCTCGATGGGACTAGCGGGGGGCAACTCCTACAATGAGCAGTTCTTC

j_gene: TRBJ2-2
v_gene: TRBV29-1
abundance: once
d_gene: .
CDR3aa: CSVEDRLAAGELFF
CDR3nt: TGCAGCGTTGAAGATCGGCTAGCCGCCGGGGAGCTGTTTTTT

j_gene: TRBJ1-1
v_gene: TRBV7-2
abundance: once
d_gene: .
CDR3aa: CASSLVGGLVATEAFF
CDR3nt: TGTGCCAGCAGCTTGGTGGGGGGGCTTGTAGCGACTGAAGCTTTCTTT

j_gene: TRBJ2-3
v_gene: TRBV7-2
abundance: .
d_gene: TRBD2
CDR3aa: CASSLKRGDTQYF
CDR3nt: TGTGCCAGCAGCCTTAAGCGGGGGGATACGCAGTATTTT

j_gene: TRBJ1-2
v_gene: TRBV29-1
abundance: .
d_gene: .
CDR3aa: CSVDTGGGRNYGYTF
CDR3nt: TGCAGCGTCGACACCGGGGGGGGGCGAAACTATGGCTACACCTTC

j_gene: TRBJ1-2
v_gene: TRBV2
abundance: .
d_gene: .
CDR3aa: CASSESHSLYGYTF
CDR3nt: TGTGCCAGCAGTGAATCCCACAGCCTCTATGGCTACACCTTC